A single sample gave rise to the 14 T cell receptor beta chains below, sequenced in a study of shared clonotypes between healthy human individuals. The method was immunoSEQ multiplex PCR; TCRdb's version includes in-frame clones alone and lacks a portion of them. Of approximately 1,000,000 clones in the sample, approximately 80% were seen once. Sequencing was carried out using memory CD4+ T cells from PBMCs. Specified subset: CD45RA-negative fraction. The origin of the receptors is a man younger than 35 in good health. Some clones in this sample may be carry-over from other donors' samples.

The J gene is TRBJ2-1, the V gene TRBV5-1, with TRBD2 identical over 11 bases. Germline CDR1 is SGHRS and CDR2 is YFSETQ. The CDR3 spans 16 residues. Germline trimming cut 1 base from V and 3 bases from J; bases unmatched to any gene: 3. This CDR3 is CASSLTSGSLYNEQFF. The CDR3 region has the DNA TGCGCCAGCAGCTTGACTAGCGGGAGTCTCTACAATGAGCAGTTCTTC.

The chain combines TRBV5-4 with TRBJ1-1; D uncertain. The CDR3 runs 15 residues. Trimming stripped 4 bases from V and 2 bases from J, with 15 bases between. The germline CDR1 and CDR2 sequences are SGHNT and YYREEE (reference sequence). CDR3 DNA sequence: TGTGCCAGCAGCAAAAACCAGGAGGCCAACACTGAAGCTTTCTTT. It codes for CASSKNQEANTEAFF.

This clone was seen only a few times. The chain uses TRBV20-1 and TRBJ1-2; 9 nucleotides match TRBD1. V was clipped by 6 bases and J by 8 bases; unmatched bases: 4. The CDR3 totals 11 residues. CDR1 DFQATT and CDR2 SNEGSKA come from the germline V gene (reference sequence). The CDR3 spells CSAPDRGGYTF. DNA for the CDR3: TGCAGTGCCCCGGACAGGGGAGGCTACACCTTC.

CDR3 DNA sequence: TGTGCCAGCAGATCAGGGGGGGAAGGTGGCAATCAGCCCCAGCATTTT. It yields the protein CASRSGGEGGNQPQHF. The chain uses TRBV27 and TRBJ1-5; TRBD1 matches at 7 bases. V shed 6 bases and J 2 bases; nucleotides not matched to a gene: 10. The CDR3 is made up of 16 amino acids. Germline values: CDR1 MNHEY, CDR2 SMNVEV (reference sequence).

The V and J genes are TRBV11-1 and TRBJ2-7; D unclear. Trimming shortened V by 0 bases and J by 4 bases, and 7 bases separated the two germline ends. Looked up from germline, CDR1 is SGHAT and CDR2 is FQDESV (reference sequence). The length of the CDR3 is 13 residues. The CDR3 DNA reads TGTGCCAGCAGCTTAGCGCTAGGTTACGAGCAGTACTTC. It specifies CASSLALGYEQYF.

The chain employs TRBV19 and TRBJ1-3, with D perhaps matching TRBD1 (5 bases). From germline, CDR1 is LNHDA and CDR2 SQIVND (reference sequence). The CDR3 covers 14 residues. Trimming stripped 6 bases from V and 2 bases from J, with 11 bases between. The CDR3, as DNA: TGTGCCAGTAGGACAGAATACGCTGGAAACACCATATATTTT. Translated, it gives CASRTEYAGNTIYF.

This clone came up many times. This CDR3 is also generated by other DNA sequences in the sample. The chain uses TRBV18 and TRBJ2-7; D is uncertain. Germline V gene sequence: CDR1 KGHSH, CDR2 LQKENI. The V gene lost 4 bases and the J gene lost 0 bases, with 1 base spanning the gap. The CDR3 covers 11 residues. The CDR3 sequence: CASSLSYEQYF. CDR3 nucleotide sequence: TGTGCCAGCTCACTCTCCTACGAGCAGTACTTC.

The chain joins TRBV5-1 to TRBJ2-2, with 7 nucleotides matching TRBD2. The J segment lost 5 bases and the V segment lost 4 bases, leaving 8 bases of the junction unmatched. The CDR3 spans 15 residues. Germline V gene lookup returns CDR1 SGHRS and CDR2 YFSETQ. The DNA for the CDR3 is TGCGCCAGCAGCCCGGGAGGAGGGGAGACCGGGGAGCTGTTTTTT. Translated, it gives CASSPGGGETGELFF.

This chain connects TRBV5-6 to TRBJ1-1; D possibly corresponds to TRBD1 (6 bases). This CDR3 is 15 amino acids long. Trimming took 0 bases from V and 3 from J, leaving 12 bases between them. From germline, CDR1 is SGHDT and CDR2 YYEEEE. CDR3 sequence reads: CASSLVGGQDTEAFF. In DNA, the CDR3 is TGTGCCAGCAGCTTGGTTGGGGGGCAGGACACTGAAGCTTTCTTT.

The chain carries TRBV10-1 and TRBJ2-1, with D unresolved. The ends were cut back, 3 bases at V and 6 bases at J, with 15 bases in the middle. Germline CDR1 WNHNN, CDR2 SYGVQD (reference sequence). The CDR3 consists of 15 residues. CDR3 nucleotide sequence: TGCGCCAGCAGTGACGGGCTACCGTTACCCAATGAGCAGTTCTTC. Amino acids: CASSDGLPLPNEQFF.

The chain is built from TRBV7-2 and TRBJ1-1; D gene unclear. Trimming pared 5 bases from V and 4 bases from J, leaving 11 bases between. The CDR3 totals 13 residues. The germline CDR1 and CDR2 sequences are SGHTA and FQGNSA. The CDR3 protein is CASSGRRFTEAFF. In DNA, the CDR3 is TGTGCCAGCAGCGGACGGCGTTTCACTGAAGCTTTCTTT.

The chain joins TRBV5-6 to TRBJ1-1; 10 bases are a match to TRBD1. The germline CDR1 and CDR2 sequences are SGHDT and YYEEEE. This CDR3 has 16 residues. V was pared by 2 bases and J by 1 base, with 5 bases of the junction left unmatched. The CDR3 sequence is CASSFLGQGENTEAFF. DNA for the CDR3: TGTGCCAGCAGCTTTTTAGGACAGGGGGAGAACACTGAAGCTTTCTTT.

The chain carries TRBV29-1 and TRBJ2-3, with 9 bases identical to TRBD2. The germline V gene encodes CDR1 SQVTM and CDR2 ANQGSEA. The CDR3 length is 15 residues. After removal of 6 bases from V and 5 bases from J, the junction contained 12 bases not matched to a gene. In DNA form, the CDR3 reads TGCAGCGTGGGAGCGGCGGGAGGGGGACAAGATACGCAGTATTTT. As protein: CSVGAAGGGQDTQYF.

The chain uses TRBV7-2 and TRBJ1-1; unclear D gene. Trimming stripped 7 bases from V and 7 bases from J, with 13 bases between. The CDR3 is made up of 12 amino acids. CDR1 is SGHTA, CDR2 FQGNSA, per germline. The CDR3 reads CASMPVGREAFF. The CDR3 region has the DNA TGTGCCAGCATGCCAGTTGGGCGTGAAGCTTTCTTT.